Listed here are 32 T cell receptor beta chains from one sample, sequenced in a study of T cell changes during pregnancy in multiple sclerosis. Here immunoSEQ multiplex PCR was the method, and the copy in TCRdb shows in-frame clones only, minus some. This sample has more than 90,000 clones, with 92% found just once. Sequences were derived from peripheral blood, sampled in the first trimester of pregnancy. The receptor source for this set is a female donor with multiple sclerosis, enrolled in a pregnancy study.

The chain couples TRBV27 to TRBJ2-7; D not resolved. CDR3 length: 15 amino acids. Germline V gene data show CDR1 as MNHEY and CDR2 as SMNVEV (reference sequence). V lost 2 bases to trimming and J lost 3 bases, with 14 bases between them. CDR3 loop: CASSLVAAALYEQYF. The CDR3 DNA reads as TGTGCCAGCAGTTTAGTGGCGGCAGCCCTCTACGAGCAGTACTTC.

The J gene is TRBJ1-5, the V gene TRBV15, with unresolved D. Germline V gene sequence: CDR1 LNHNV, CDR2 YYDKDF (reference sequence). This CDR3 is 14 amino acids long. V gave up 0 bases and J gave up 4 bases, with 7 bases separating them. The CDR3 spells CATSRDRGNQPQHF. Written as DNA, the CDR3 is TGTGCCACCAGCAGAGATCGGGGTAATCAGCCCCAGCATTTT.

The CDR3 region has the DNA TGTGCCACCAGCAAGGACTTTTACGAGCAGTACTTC. This sequence encodes CATSKDFYEQYF. The chain recombines TRBV15 with TRBJ2-7; possible D gene TRBD2, 5 bases. With 4 bases removed from V and 4 bases from J, the gap between germline ends came to 8 bases. This CDR3 has 12 amino acids. Germline V gives CDR1 LNHNV, CDR2 YYDKDF (reference sequence).

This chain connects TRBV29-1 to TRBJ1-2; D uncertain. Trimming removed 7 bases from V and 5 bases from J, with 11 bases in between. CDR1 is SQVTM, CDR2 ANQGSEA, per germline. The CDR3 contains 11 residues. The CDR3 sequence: CSAIVFYGYTF. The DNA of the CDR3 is TGCAGCGCCATTGTGTTTTATGGCTACACCTTC.

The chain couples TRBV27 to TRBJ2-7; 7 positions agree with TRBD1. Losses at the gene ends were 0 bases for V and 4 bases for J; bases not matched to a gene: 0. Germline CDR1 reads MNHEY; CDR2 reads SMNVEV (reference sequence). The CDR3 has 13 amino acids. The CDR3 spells CASSLSQGYEQYF. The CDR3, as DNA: TGTGCCAGCAGTTTATCACAGGGGTACGAGCAGTACTTC.

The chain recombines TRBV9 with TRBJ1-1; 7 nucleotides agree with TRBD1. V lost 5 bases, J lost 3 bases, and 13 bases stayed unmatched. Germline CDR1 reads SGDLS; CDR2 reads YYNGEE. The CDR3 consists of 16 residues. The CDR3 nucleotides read TGTGCCAGCAGGGAGAGATACAGGGGAAAAGACACTGAAGCTTTCTTT. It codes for CASRERYRGKDTEAFF. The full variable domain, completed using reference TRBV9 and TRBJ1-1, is DSGVTQTPKHLITATGQRVTLRCSPRSGDLSVYWYQQSLDQGLQFLIQYYNGEERAKGNILERFSAQQFPDLHSELNLSSLELGDSALYFCASRERYRGKDTEAFFGQGTRLTVV.

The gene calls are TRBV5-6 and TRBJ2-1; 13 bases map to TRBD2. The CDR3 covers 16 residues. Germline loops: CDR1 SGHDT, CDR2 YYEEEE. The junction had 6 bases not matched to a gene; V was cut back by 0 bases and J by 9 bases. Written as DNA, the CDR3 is TGTGCCAGCAGCTTGGGAGGGGGGACTAGCGGGATTGAGCAGTTCTTC. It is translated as CASSLGGGTSGIEQFF.

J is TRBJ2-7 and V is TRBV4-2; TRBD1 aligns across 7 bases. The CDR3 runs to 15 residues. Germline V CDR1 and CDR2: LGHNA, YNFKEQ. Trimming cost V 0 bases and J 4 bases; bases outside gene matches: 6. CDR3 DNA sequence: TGTGCCAGCAGCCAAGATCTTTCACAGGGGTACGAGCAGTACTTC. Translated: CASSQDLSQGYEQYF.

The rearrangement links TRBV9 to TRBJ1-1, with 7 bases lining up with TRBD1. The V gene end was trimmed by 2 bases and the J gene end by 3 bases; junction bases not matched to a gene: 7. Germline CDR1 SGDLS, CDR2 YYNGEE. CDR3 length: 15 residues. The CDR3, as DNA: TGTGCCAGCAGCGTGGAGGGGGCGCAGTACACTGAAGCTTTCTTT. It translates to CASSVEGAQYTEAFF.

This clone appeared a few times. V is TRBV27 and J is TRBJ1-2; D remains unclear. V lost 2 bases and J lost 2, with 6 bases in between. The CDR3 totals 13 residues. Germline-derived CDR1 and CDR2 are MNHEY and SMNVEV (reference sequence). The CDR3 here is CASSLGPNYGYTF. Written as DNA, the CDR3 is TGTGCCAGCAGTTTAGGCCCAAACTATGGCTACACCTTC.

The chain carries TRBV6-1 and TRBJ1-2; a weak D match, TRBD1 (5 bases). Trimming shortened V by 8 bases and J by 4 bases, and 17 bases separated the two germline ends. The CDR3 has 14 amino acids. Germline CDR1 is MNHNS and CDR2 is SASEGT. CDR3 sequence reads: CASSFARVGYGYTF. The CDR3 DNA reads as TGTGCCAGCTCCTTTGCCAGGGTAGGCTATGGCTACACCTTC.

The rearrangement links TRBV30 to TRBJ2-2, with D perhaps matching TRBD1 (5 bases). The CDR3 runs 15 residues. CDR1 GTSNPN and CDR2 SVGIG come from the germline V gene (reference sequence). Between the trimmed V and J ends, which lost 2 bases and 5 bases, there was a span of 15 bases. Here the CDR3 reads CAWSPDGPGTGELFF. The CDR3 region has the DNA TGTGCCTGGAGTCCGGATGGACCAGGGACCGGGGAGCTGTTTTTT.

The CDR3 loop is CASSGRQGYEQYF. In DNA form, the CDR3 reads TGTGCCAGCAGCGGTCGACAGGGTTACGAGCAGTACTTC. The chain joins TRBV14 to TRBJ2-7; 7 nucleotides agree with TRBD1. The V gene end was trimmed by 5 bases and the J gene end by 4 bases; junction bases not matched to a gene: 5. The CDR3 has 13 residues. Germline assignment: CDR1 SGHDN and CDR2 FVKESK.

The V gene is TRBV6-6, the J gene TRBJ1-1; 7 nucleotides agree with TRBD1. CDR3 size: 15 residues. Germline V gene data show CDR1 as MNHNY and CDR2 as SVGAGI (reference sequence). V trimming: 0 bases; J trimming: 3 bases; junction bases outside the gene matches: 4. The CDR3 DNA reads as TGTGCCAGCAGTTACTCGCAGGGGGGATACACTGAAGCTTTCTTT. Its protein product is CASSYSQGGYTEAFF.

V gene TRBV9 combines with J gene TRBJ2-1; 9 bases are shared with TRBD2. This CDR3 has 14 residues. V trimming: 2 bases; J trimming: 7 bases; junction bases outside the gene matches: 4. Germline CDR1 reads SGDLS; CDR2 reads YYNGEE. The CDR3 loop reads CASSVAGGWNEQFF. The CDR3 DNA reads TGTGCCAGCAGCGTGGCGGGAGGGTGGAATGAGCAGTTCTTC.

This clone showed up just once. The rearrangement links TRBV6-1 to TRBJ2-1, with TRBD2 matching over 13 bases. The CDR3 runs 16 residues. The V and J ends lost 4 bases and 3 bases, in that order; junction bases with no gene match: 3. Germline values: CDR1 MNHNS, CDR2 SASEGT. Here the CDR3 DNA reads TGTGCCAGCAGTGGCGGACTAGCGGGAGTCTACAATGAGCAGTTCTTC. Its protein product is CASSGGLAGVYNEQFF.

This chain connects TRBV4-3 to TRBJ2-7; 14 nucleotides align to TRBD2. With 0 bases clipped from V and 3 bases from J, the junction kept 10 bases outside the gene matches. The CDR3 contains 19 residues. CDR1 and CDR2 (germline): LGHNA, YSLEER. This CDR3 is CASSQDLTVGLAGVYEQYF. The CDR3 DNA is TGCGCCAGCAGCCAAGATTTAACCGTGGGACTAGCGGGAGTCTACGAGCAGTACTTC.

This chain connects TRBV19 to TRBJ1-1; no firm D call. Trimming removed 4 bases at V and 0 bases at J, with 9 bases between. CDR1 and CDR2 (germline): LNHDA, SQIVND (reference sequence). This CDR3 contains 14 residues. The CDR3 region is CASSTSNMNTEAFF. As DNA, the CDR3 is TGTGCCAGTAGTACGTCCAACATGAACACTGAAGCTTTCTTT.

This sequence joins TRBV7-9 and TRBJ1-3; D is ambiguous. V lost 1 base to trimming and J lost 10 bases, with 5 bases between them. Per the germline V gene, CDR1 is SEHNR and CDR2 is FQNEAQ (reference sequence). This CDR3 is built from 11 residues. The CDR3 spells CASSLDRTIYF. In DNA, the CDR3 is TGTGCCAGCAGCTTAGACCGGACCATATATTTT.

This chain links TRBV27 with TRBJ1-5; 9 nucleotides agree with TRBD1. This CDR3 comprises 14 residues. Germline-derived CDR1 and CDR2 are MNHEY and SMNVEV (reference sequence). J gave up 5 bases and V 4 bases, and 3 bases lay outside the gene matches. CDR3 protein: CASSYTGGHQPQHF. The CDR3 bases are TGTGCCAGCAGTTATACAGGGGGCCATCAGCCCCAGCATTTT.

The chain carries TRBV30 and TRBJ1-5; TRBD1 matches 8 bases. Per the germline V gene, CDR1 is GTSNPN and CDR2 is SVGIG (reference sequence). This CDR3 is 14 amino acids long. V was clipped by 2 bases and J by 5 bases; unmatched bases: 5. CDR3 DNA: TGTGCCTGGAGTATAGGACAGGGTCATCAGCCCCAGCATTTT. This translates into CAWSIGQGHQPQHF.

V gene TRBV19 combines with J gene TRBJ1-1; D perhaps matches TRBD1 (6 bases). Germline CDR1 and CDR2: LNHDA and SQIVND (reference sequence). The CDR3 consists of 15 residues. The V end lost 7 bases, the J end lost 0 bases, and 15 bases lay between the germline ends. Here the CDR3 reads CASTNRGGMNTEAFF. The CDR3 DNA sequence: TGTGCCAGTACCAATAGGGGGGGAATGAACACTGAAGCTTTCTTT.

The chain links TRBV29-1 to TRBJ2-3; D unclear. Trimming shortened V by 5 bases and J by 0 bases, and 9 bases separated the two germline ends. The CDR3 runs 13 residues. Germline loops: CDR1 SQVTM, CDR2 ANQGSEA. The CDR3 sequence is CSVLRLSTDTQYF. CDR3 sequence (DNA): TGCAGCGTTCTTCGGTTGAGCACAGATACGCAGTATTTT.

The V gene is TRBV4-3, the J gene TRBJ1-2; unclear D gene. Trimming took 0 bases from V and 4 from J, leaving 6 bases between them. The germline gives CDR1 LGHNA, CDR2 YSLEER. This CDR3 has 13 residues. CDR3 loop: CASSQDPGYGYTF. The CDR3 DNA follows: TGCGCCAGCAGCCAAGACCCGGGCTATGGCTACACCTTC.

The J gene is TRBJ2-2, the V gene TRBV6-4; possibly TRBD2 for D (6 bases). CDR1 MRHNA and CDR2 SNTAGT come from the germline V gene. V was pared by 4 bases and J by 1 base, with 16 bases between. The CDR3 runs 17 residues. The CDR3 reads CASSGVPAGLNTGELFF. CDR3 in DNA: TGTGCCAGCAGTGGCGTTCCGGCGGGACTGAACACCGGGGAGCTGTTTTTT.

CDR3 residues: CASRTGGIGNEQFF. CDR3 coding DNA: TGTGCCAGCAGGACAGGGGGCATCGGGAATGAGCAGTTCTTC. The chain employs TRBV2 and TRBJ2-1, with 10 bases identical to TRBD1. The CDR3 runs to 14 residues. The V segment lost 6 bases and the J segment 7 bases; nucleotides outside the gene matches: 6. Per the germline V gene, CDR1 is SNHLY and CDR2 is FYNNEI.

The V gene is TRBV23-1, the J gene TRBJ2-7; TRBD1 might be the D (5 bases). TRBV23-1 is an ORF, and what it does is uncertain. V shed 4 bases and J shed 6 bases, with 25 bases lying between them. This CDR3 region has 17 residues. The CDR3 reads CASSLGAGCFGESEQYF. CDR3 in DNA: TGCGCCAGCAGTCTTGGGGCAGGGTGCTTCGGTGAAAGCGAGCAGTACTTC.

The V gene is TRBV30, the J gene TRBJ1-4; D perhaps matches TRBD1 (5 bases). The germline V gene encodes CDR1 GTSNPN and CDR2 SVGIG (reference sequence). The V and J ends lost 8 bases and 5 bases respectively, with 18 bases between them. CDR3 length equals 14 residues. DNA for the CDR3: TGTGCCGGGATCCGACAGAATTGGAATGAAAAACTGTTTTTT. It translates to CAGIRQNWNEKLFF.

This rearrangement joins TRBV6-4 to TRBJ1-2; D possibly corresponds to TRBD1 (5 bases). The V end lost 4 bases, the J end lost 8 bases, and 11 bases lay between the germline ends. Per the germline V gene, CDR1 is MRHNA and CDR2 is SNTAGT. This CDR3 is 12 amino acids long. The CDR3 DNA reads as TGTGCCAGCAGTGTCCAGGGAGGCGGCTACACCTTC. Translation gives CASSVQGGGYTF.

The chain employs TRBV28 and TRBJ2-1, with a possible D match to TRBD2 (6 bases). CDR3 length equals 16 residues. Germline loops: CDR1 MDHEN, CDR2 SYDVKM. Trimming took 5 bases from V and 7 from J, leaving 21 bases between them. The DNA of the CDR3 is TGTGCCAGCAGTCCACTCTTGGGACTCGAGGGGAATGAGCAGTTCTTC. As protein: CASSPLLGLEGNEQFF.

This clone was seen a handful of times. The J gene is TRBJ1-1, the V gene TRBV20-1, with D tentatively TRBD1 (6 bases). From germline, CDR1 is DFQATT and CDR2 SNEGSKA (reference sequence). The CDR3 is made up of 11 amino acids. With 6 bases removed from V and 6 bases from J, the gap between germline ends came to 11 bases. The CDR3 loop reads CSARDTPEAFF. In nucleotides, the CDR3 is TGCAGTGCCAGGGACACCCCTGAAGCTTTCTTT.

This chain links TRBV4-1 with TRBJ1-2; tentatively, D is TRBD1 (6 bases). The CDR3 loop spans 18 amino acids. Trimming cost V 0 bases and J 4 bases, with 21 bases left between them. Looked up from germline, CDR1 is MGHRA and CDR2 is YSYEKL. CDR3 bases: TGCGCCAGCAGCCAAGACAACGGGAGGACAGCGGATCTCTATGGCTACACCTTC. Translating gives CASSQDNGRTADLYGYTF.